Sequencing of this T cell receptor (beta chain) was carried out in a study of cytomegalovirus exposure and HLA in healthy donors. The study, taken as a whole, reports: CMV serostatus alone was available as immune exposure information.

Comment on this clone: What it binds is unknown.

The PCR employed 60 Vbeta primers together with 13 Jbeta primers. The table came from immunoSEQ multiplex PCR; TCRdb's copy has only in-frame clones and leaves some out. The sample records 150,000 to 200,000 clones, 80% being singletons. Sequencing used PBMCs. This sequence originates from a middle-aged woman in good health and CMV-seronegative.

As DNA, the CDR3 is TGCGCCAGCAGCTTGGTAGTACAGGGGGATACGCAGTATTTT. This codes for CASSLVVQGDTQYF. The V call is TRBV5-1, the J call TRBJ2-3, with 7 bases identical to TRBD1. The germline V gene has CDR1 SGHRS and CDR2 YFSETQ. The V segment lost 0 bases and the J segment 6 bases; nucleotides outside the gene matches: 4. The CDR3 runs 14 residues. The variable domain in full, completed from reference TRBV5-1 and TRBJ2-3, reads KAGVTQTPRYLIKTRGQQVTLSCSPISGHRSVSWYQQTPGQGLQFLFEYFSETQRNKGNFPGRFSGRQFSNSRSEMNVSTLELGDSALYLCASSLVVQGDTQYFGPGTRLTVL.